What follows are 26 T cell receptor beta chains derived from one specimen sequenced in a study of identical twins. TCRdb processed the 5' RACE reads anew with MiXCR; each CDR3 protein has one entry. The profile shows fewer than 250,000 distinct CDR3 sequences, 7% of them singletons. This same sample was also taken into another study, of yellow fever vaccine responses in identical twins.

Source material: memory (CD45RO+) T cells sorted from blood. The receptors here all came from a young woman in good health.

For this clonotype: Since the CDR3 does not end with the conserved phenylalanine or tryptophan, this likely comes from a read error. The gene calls are TRBV12-3 or TRBV12-4 and TRBJ2-5; 7 nucleotides line up with TRBD1. The CDR3 runs 14 residues. V dropped 6 bases and J dropped 4; count of bases not matched to a gene: 8. DNA for the CDR3: TGTGCCAGCAGCCCGACAGGGAGTCGAGAGACCCAGTACCTC. It specifies CASSPTGSRETQYL.

The chain joins TRBV9 to TRBJ1-6; D gene uncertain. CDR1 is SGDLS and CDR2 is YYNGEE in the germline V gene. The length of the CDR3 is 12 residues. Trimming removed 3 bases from V and 7 bases from J, with 5 bases in between. The DNA of the CDR3 is TGTGCCAGCAGCGGGGAGAATTCACCCCTCCACTTT. It yields the protein CASSGENSPLHF.

The chain joins TRBV20-1 to TRBJ2-5; either TRBD1 or TRBD2 may fit D (5 bases each). The germline V and J ends were trimmed by 5 bases and 3 bases, with 16 bases remaining between them. The CDR3 is made up of 14 amino acids. Germline CDR1 is DFQATT and CDR2 is SNEGSKA (reference sequence). CDR3 amino acids: CSAEGSGKKETQYF. The CDR3 DNA follows: TGCAGTGCTGAGGGGTCGGGAAAGAAAGAGACCCAGTACTTC.

This clonotype was seen only a few times. This chain uses TRBV5-1 with TRBJ2-7; TRBD2 agrees at 9 bases. V was clipped by 3 bases and J by 1 base; unmatched bases: 8. This CDR3 has 16 amino acids. Germline CDR1 reads SGHRS; CDR2 reads YFSETQ. The CDR3 coding sequence is TGCGCCAGCAGCTCGAGAGCGGGAGGTGGATCCTACGAGCAGTACTTC. It encodes CASSSRAGGGSYEQYF.

This clonotype was seen ten or more times. The chain is built from TRBV6-1 and TRBJ2-2; D may be TRBD2 (6 bases). The CDR3 spans 17 residues. The V gene lost 6 bases and the J gene lost 0 bases, with 17 bases spanning the gap. Germline lookup yields CDR1 MNHNS and CDR2 SASEGT. The CDR3 loop reads CASRLFGREANTGELFF. CDR3 sequence (DNA): TGTGCCAGCAGGTTGTTCGGCAGGGAGGCGAACACCGGGGAGCTGTTTTTT.

This clonotype was detected many times. The gene calls are TRBV3-1 and TRBJ1-3; D gene unclear. The CDR3 runs 15 residues. Trimming removed 1 base from V and 3 bases from J, with 10 bases in between. Looked up from germline, CDR1 is LGHDT and CDR2 is YNNKEL (reference sequence). In DNA, the CDR3 is TGTGCCAGCAGCCAAGGGGCAGGCCTTGGAAACACCATATATTTT. It encodes CASSQGAGLGNTIYF.

At least ten counts were recorded for this clonotype. The chain couples TRBV20-1 to TRBJ2-1, with a possible D match to TRBD1 (6 bases). This CDR3 comprises 12 residues. Between the trimmed V and J ends, which lost 1 base and 5 bases, there was a span of 6 bases. Per the germline V gene, CDR1 is DFQATT and CDR2 is SNEGSKA (reference sequence). CDR3 sequence (DNA): TGCAGTGCTAGAGGGACAGACAATGAGCAGTTCTTC. This encodes CSARGTDNEQFF.

This clonotype has ten or more counts. This chain links TRBV6-1 with TRBJ2-3, with TRBD2 matching 8 bases. The CDR3 totals 13 residues. Trimming took 8 bases from V and 4 from J; bases not matched to a gene: 5. Germline values: CDR1 MNHNS, CDR2 SASEGT. CDR3 in amino acids: CASGLAVADTQYF. The CDR3 coding sequence is TGTGCCAGCGGACTAGCCGTTGCAGATACGCAGTATTTT.

The chain uses TRBV27 and TRBJ2-1; no definite D call. The V gene lost 5 bases and the J gene lost 0 bases, with 11 bases spanning the gap. This CDR3 region has 15 residues. CDR1 and CDR2 (germline): MNHEY, SMNVEV (reference sequence). CDR3 region: CASSVSRSSYNEQFF. The CDR3 DNA reads TGTGCCAGCAGTGTAAGCAGAAGCTCCTACAATGAGCAGTTCTTC.

The chain carries TRBV6-4 and TRBJ2-3; D uncertain. The germline gives CDR1 MRHNA, CDR2 SNTAGT. CDR3 length equals 14 residues. V was clipped by 0 bases and J by 2 bases, with 6 bases between them. The CDR3 DNA reads as TGTGCCAGCAGTGACTCTGGGCCCACAGATACGCAGTATTTT. Its protein product is CASSDSGPTDTQYF.

This clonotype came up a few times. The chain couples TRBV2 to TRBJ1-5, with TRBD1 matching 7 bases. Trimming removed 7 bases from V and 4 bases from J; junction bases left unmatched: 7. The CDR3 runs 14 residues. The germline V gene encodes CDR1 SNHLY and CDR2 FYNNEI. This CDR3 reads CASKGTGQNQPQHF. Written as DNA, the CDR3 is TGTGCCAGCAAGGGAACGGGACAGAATCAGCCCCAGCATTTT.

The CDR3 reads CASSEIRTGELFF. In DNA form, the CDR3 reads TGCGCCAGCAGTGAGATCCGGACCGGGGAGCTGTTTTTT. The J gene is TRBJ2-2, the V gene TRBV10-1; no firm D call. Deletions cut 2 bases from V and 5 bases from J, with 6 bases between. The CDR3 loop spans 13 amino acids. Germline V gene lookup returns CDR1 WNHNN and CDR2 SYGVQD (reference sequence).

Only a few counts were recorded for this clonotype. This chain uses TRBV9 with TRBJ1-4; D might be TRBD1 (6 bases). Trimming removed 4 bases from V and 2 bases from J, with 12 bases in between. Per germline, CDR1 SGDLS and CDR2 YYNGEE. This CDR3 contains 15 residues. The CDR3 region is CASSTRGATNEKLFF. CDR3 nucleotide sequence: TGTGCCAGCAGCACCCGGGGGGCCACTAATGAAAAACTGTTTTTT.

This clonotype was seen repeatedly, ten times or more. This chain links TRBV20-1 with TRBJ1-2; no definite D call. Between the trimmed V and J ends, which lost 6 bases and 2 bases, there was a span of 7 bases. Germline CDR1 reads DFQATT; CDR2 reads SNEGSKA (reference sequence). The CDR3 loop spans 11 amino acids. The DNA of the CDR3 is TGCAGTGCCGAGGACAACTATGGCTACACCTTC. Translated, it gives CSAEDNYGYTF.

The rearrangement uses TRBV6-1 and TRBJ2-6; no definite D call. Germline values: CDR1 MNHNS, CDR2 SASEGT. V was trimmed by 3 bases and J by 0 bases, leaving 9 bases between them. CDR3 length: 16 residues. CDR3 DNA: TGTGCCAGCAGTGATCAAGATGCCTCTGGGGCCAACGTCCTGACTTTC. Translated, it gives CASSDQDASGANVLTF.

The chain has TRBV11-3 and TRBJ2-7; D remains unclear. V lost 5 bases to trimming and J lost 2 bases, with 13 bases between them. The CDR3 consists of 14 residues. Germline CDR1 is SGHNT and CDR2 is YENEEA. CDR3 bases: TGTGCCAGCAGCCCGCGGACCGTTACCTACGAGCAGTACTTC. Its protein product is CASSPRTVTYEQYF. The entire variable domain, with the rest obtained from reference TRBV11-3 and TRBJ2-7, is as follows: EAGVVQSPRYKIIEKKQPVAFWCNPISGHNTLYWYLQNLGQGPELLIRYENEEAVDDSQLPKDRFSAERLKGVDSTLKIQPAELGDSAVYLCASSPRTVTYEQYFGPGTRLTVT.

For the CDR3, the DNA is TGCGCCAGCAGCCCTACGACTAGCGCCCCCCAAGAGACCCAGTACTTC. Residues: CASSPTTSAPQETQYF. This rearrangement joins TRBV5-1 to TRBJ2-5, with 8 positions matching TRBD2. The V gene's germline CDR1 is SGHRS and CDR2 YFSETQ. Germline trimming cut 4 bases from V and 1 base from J; bases unmatched to any gene: 9. The CDR3 is 16 amino acids.

This chain connects TRBV27 to TRBJ2-1, with 11 bases lining up with TRBD2. The CDR3 loop spans 18 amino acids. Germline values: CDR1 MNHEY, CDR2 SMNVEV (reference sequence). Germline trimming cut 5 bases from V and 7 bases from J; bases unmatched to any gene: 16. DNA for the CDR3: TGTGCCAGCAGTCCATATACCGTAGCGGGAGGGCCGGGGAATGAGCAGTTCTTC. It is translated as CASSPYTVAGGPGNEQFF.

This clonotype was recorded a few times. The rearrangement uses TRBV24-1 and TRBJ2-3; D remains unclear. The V and J ends lost 0 bases and 2 bases respectively, with 8 bases between them. Germline values: CDR1 KGHDR, CDR2 SFDVKD. The CDR3 consists of 15 residues. CDR3 amino acids: CATSDLSEPTDTQYF. The CDR3 bases are TGTGCCACCAGTGATTTGTCAGAACCCACAGATACGCAGTATTTT.

The chain uses TRBV24-1 and TRBJ2-1; 10 nucleotides match TRBD2. Germline V gene data show CDR1 as KGHDR and CDR2 as SFDVKD. V gave up 3 bases and J gave up 5 bases; unmatched junction bases: 6. The CDR3 is 16 residues long. CDR3 protein: CATSDPSGRGNNEQFF. As DNA, the CDR3 is TGTGCCACCAGTGATCCTAGCGGGAGAGGGAACAATGAGCAGTTCTTC.

The CDR3 sequence: CASRNQGGGGELFF. The CDR3 coding sequence is TGTGCCAGCAGGAACCAGGGGGGCGGCGGGGAGCTGTTTTTT. The chain carries TRBV5-8 and TRBJ2-2; a weak D match, TRBD1 (7 bases). The CDR3 has 14 amino acids. V lost 5 bases, J lost 7 bases, and 15 bases lay in between. Per the germline V gene, CDR1 is SGHTS and CDR2 is YDEGEE.

This clonotype came up many times. This rearrangement joins TRBV29-1 to TRBJ2-4, with D tentatively TRBD1 (6 bases). This CDR3 comprises 13 residues. Germline CDR1 SQVTM, CDR2 ANQGSEA. The CDR3, as DNA: TGCAGTGGACGGGACACCTCTGGTTCGATTCAGTACTTC. It translates to CSGRDTSGSIQYF.

This clonotype has only a few counts. The rearrangement links TRBV7-3 to TRBJ2-3, with D unclear. Germline V CDR1 and CDR2: SGHTA, FQGTGA. CDR3 length: 15 residues. The germline V and J ends were trimmed by 2 bases and 2 bases, with 11 bases remaining between them. The CDR3 is CASSLGLAATDTQYF. The CDR3 nucleotides read TGTGCCAGCAGCTTAGGATTGGCGGCCACAGATACGCAGTATTTT.

The chain is built from TRBV7-8 and TRBJ2-1; the match to TRBD2 covers 11 bases. Per the germline V gene, CDR1 is SGHVS and CDR2 is FQNEAQ. The CDR3 loop spans 16 amino acids. With V trimmed by 4 bases and J by 4 bases, 6 bases remained unmatched. In nucleotides, the CDR3 is TGTGCCAGCAGCTCCATGGGACTAGCGGTATACAATGAGCAGTTCTTC. This translates into CASSSMGLAVYNEQFF.

This clonotype was counted only a few times. This chain links TRBV6-1 with TRBJ1-1, with 7 bases aligning to TRBD1. Germline V gives CDR1 MNHNS, CDR2 SASEGT. After removal of 7 bases from V and 4 bases from J, the junction contained 9 bases not matched to a gene. This CDR3 has 14 residues. As DNA, the CDR3 is TGTGCCAGCACCGCATCAGGGGGATTCACTGAAGCTTTCTTT. It is translated as CASTASGGFTEAFF.

This clonotype was seen a few times. This chain links TRBV7-9 with TRBJ2-2; D is undetermined. The CDR3 has 14 amino acids. Between the trimmed V and J ends, which lost 1 base and 4 bases, there was a span of 7 bases. Germline V CDR1 and CDR2: SEHNR, FQNEAQ (reference sequence). The CDR3 reads CASSLEQSTGELFF. In DNA form, the CDR3 reads TGTGCCAGCAGCTTAGAGCAGTCCACCGGGGAGCTGTTTTTT.